The 20 T cell receptor beta chains listed next were all sequenced from one sample in a study of beta chain features in type 1 diabetes. Study-level results: Shorter TCRB CDR3s, moderately but significantly so, were found in Type 1 diabetes patients in all four CD4+ subsets.

Their antigens remain unidentified. Expressed TCRB transcripts were sequenced because the entire RNA isolate underwent reverse transcription. The assay was immunoSEQ multiplex PCR, and TCRdb's table has in-frame clones only and misses some. The sample records roughly 280,000 clones, 24% being singletons. What was sequenced was naive CD4+ T cells from blood. The receptor source for this set is a woman aged 25 to 39 with type 1 diabetes.

This chain joins TRBV5-1 and TRBJ2-3; D gene ambiguous. CDR1 is SGHRS and CDR2 is YFSETQ in the germline V gene. V was pared by 0 bases and J by 7 bases, with 6 bases between. This CDR3 comprises 12 residues. The CDR3 here is CASSLEANTQYF. CDR3 coding DNA: TGCGCCAGCAGCTTGGAAGCGAATACGCAGTATTTT.

V and J are TRBV9 and TRBJ2-1, with a possible D match to TRBD2 (6 bases). This CDR3 has 16 amino acids. Trimming pared 4 bases from V and 0 bases from J, leaving 14 bases between. The germline CDR1 and CDR2 sequences are SGDLS and YYNGEE. CDR3 loop: CASSSHGGSSYNEQFF. DNA for the CDR3: TGTGCCAGCAGCTCACATGGGGGGAGCTCCTACAATGAGCAGTTCTTC.

This clone was seen more than once but under ten times. The chain joins TRBV9 to TRBJ2-7; 10 bases match TRBD2. The CDR3 is 15 residues long. V shed 2 bases and J 6 bases; nucleotides not matched to a gene: 8. Germline V gene data show CDR1 as SGDLS and CDR2 as YYNGEE. The CDR3 region has the DNA TGTGCCAGCAGCGTCAGCGGGAGGGCAAGCGCCGAGCAGTACTTC. It is translated as CASSVSGRASAEQYF.

The genes are TRBV7-8 and TRBJ2-5; 7 nucleotides match TRBD1. The CDR3 has 14 residues. After removal of 5 bases from V and 5 bases from J, the junction contained 8 bases not matched to a gene. Germline assignment: CDR1 SGHVS and CDR2 FQNEAQ. This CDR3 reads CASSTQGFAETQYF. CDR3 in DNA: TGTGCCAGCAGCACACAGGGGTTCGCGGAGACCCAGTACTTC. Looking up the rest from reference TRBV7-8 and TRBJ2-5 gives the full variable domain: GAGVSQSPRYKVAKRGQDVALRCDPISGHVSLFWYQQALGQGPEFLTYFQNEAQLDKSGLPSDRFFAERPEGSVSTLKIQRTQQEDSAVYLCASSTQGFAETQYFGPGTRLLVL.

The V call is TRBV14, the J call TRBJ2-1; no firm D call. From germline, CDR1 is SGHDN and CDR2 FVKESK. The CDR3 is 14 residues long. V lost 0 bases and J 4 bases, leaving 7 bases between the germline ends. CDR3 bases: TGTGCCAGCAGCCAAGATTCTCCGTACAATGAGCAGTTCTTC. Translated: CASSQDSPYNEQFF. Full variable domain (missing parts from reference TRBV14 and TRBJ2-1): EAGVTQFPSHSVIEKGQTVTLRCDPISGHDNLYWYRRVMGKEIKFLLHFVKESKQDESGMPNNRFLAERTGGTYSTLKVQPAELEDSGVYFCASSQDSPYNEQFFGPGTRLTVL.

The rearrangement links TRBV7-3 to TRBJ2-1, with 8 bases lining up with TRBD1. The CDR3 runs 16 residues. Germline-derived CDR1 and CDR2 are SGHTA and FQGTGA. The ends lost 5 bases at V and 6 bases at J; junction bases unmatched: 12. CDR3 residues: CASSPQAGGRGNEQFF. The DNA for the CDR3 is TGTGCCAGCAGCCCCCAGGCAGGGGGCAGGGGCAATGAGCAGTTCTTC.

The chain recombines TRBV7-2 with TRBJ1-5; D unclear. The germline V gene encodes CDR1 SGHTA and CDR2 FQGNSA. This CDR3 comprises 16 residues. Trimming took off 4 bases at V and 1 base at J, with 14 bases between the two ends. The CDR3 region is CASSSSRWLSNQPQHF. CDR3 bases: TGTGCCAGCAGCTCCTCTCGGTGGTTGAGCAATCAGCCCCAGCATTTT.

The gene calls are TRBV9 and TRBJ2-3, with D possibly TRBD2 on 5 matching bases. Germline V gene sequence: CDR1 SGDLS, CDR2 YYNGEE. Between the trimmed V and J ends, which lost 1 base and 8 bases, there was a span of 17 bases. The CDR3 sequence is 15 residues long. The CDR3 is CASSVLTPGEGTQYF. For the CDR3, the DNA is TGTGCCAGCAGCGTATTAACTCCCGGTGAGGGTACGCAGTATTTT.

This clone was observed a few times. This sequence joins TRBV5-1 and TRBJ2-7, with D possibly being TRBD2 (5 bases). Looked up from germline, CDR1 is SGHRS and CDR2 is YFSETQ. Trimming removed 7 bases at V and 7 bases at J, with 12 bases between. This CDR3 spans 11 amino acids. DNA for the CDR3: TGCGCCAGCTACAGAGGGTGTGAGCAGTACTTC. This translates into CASYRGCEQYF.

The table lists this clone with a few counts. This chain uses TRBV19 with TRBJ2-1; TRBD1 aligns across 10 bases. The CDR3 covers 13 residues. Trimming took 8 bases from V and 8 from J; bases not matched to a gene: 6. Germline lookup yields CDR1 LNHDA and CDR2 SQIVND (reference sequence). CDR3 sequence reads: CASGTGDKDEQFF. The CDR3 DNA follows: TGTGCCAGTGGGACAGGGGATAAGGATGAGCAGTTCTTC.

This chain links TRBV4-2 with TRBJ2-3; TRBD2 might be the D (5 bases). This CDR3 region has 16 residues. V gave up 4 bases and J gave up 4 bases, with 18 bases separating them. Germline loops: CDR1 LGHNA, CDR2 YNFKEQ. As DNA, the CDR3 is TGTGCCAGCAGCCTTGAGGGAGTTGGGTATCCAGATACGCAGTATTTT. Translating gives CASSLEGVGYPDTQYF.

The gene calls are TRBV7-3 and TRBJ2-3; D perhaps matches TRBD1 (5 bases). Germline CDR1 and CDR2: SGHTA and FQGTGA. The germline V and J ends were trimmed by 5 bases and 7 bases, with 13 bases remaining between them. The CDR3 consists of 13 residues. The CDR3 DNA reads as TGTGCCAGCAGCCTAATAGACAGTCATACGCAGTATTTT. This translates into CASSLIDSHTQYF.

This clone was detected only a few times. The rearrangement links TRBV29-1 to TRBJ1-2, with 8 bases aligning to TRBD1. The ends lost 6 bases at V and 3 bases at J; junction bases unmatched: 6. CDR1 is SQVTM, CDR2 ANQGSEA, per germline. CDR3 length equals 13 residues. The CDR3 region has the DNA TGCAGCGTAACAGACAGGGGTGACTATGGCTACACCTTC. This sequence encodes CSVTDRGDYGYTF.

The V gene is TRBV2, the J gene TRBJ2-1; D not resolved. The V gene's germline CDR1 is SNHLY and CDR2 FYNNEI. The length of the CDR3 is 13 residues. Between the trimmed V and J ends, which lost 4 bases and 8 bases, there was a span of 12 bases. The CDR3 coding sequence is TGTGCCAGCAGTGTGAGGAGCCGCGATGAGCAGTTCTTC. It yields the protein CASSVRSRDEQFF.

This clone was recorded a few times. This chain uses TRBV7-3 with TRBJ2-3; the D gene is possibly TRBD1 (6 bases). There are 14 residues in the CDR3. Between the trimmed V and J ends, which lost 5 bases and 4 bases, there was a span of 13 bases. Germline V lookup: CDR1 SGHTA, CDR2 FQGTGA. The CDR3 loop is CASSLRQVSDTQYF. CDR3 bases: TGTGCCAGCAGCCTCCGACAGGTTTCAGATACGCAGTATTTT.

This clone was recorded a few times. V usage is TRBV4-1 and J usage is TRBJ2-4; 9 bases are shared with TRBD2. There are 18 residues in the CDR3. Unmatched junction bases numbered 7, after V lost 1 base and J lost 0 bases. Per germline, CDR1 MGHRA and CDR2 YSYEKL. CDR3 sequence: CASSQGLAGIIAKNIQYF. CDR3 nucleotide sequence: TGCGCCAGCAGCCAAGGTCTAGCGGGGATCATAGCCAAAAACATTCAGTACTTC.

The chain recombines TRBV25-1 with TRBJ2-1, with a possible D match to TRBD2 (7 bases). The CDR3 is 16 amino acids. Germline values: CDR1 MGHDK, CDR2 SYGVNS. Trimming took 3 bases from V and 4 from J, leaving 16 bases between them. This chain's CDR3 is CASSEPSRGLYNEQFF. CDR3 nucleotide sequence: TGTGCCAGCAGTGAGCCCTCCAGGGGACTATACAATGAGCAGTTCTTC.

The genes are TRBV7-9 and TRBJ2-1, with 11 bases fitting TRBD2. CDR3 length: 12 amino acids. V lost 5 bases and J lost 16; bases outside the gene matches: 7. The germline gives CDR1 SEHNR, CDR2 FQNEAQ (reference sequence). CDR3: CASSITSGSFFF. DNA for the CDR3: TGTGCCAGCAGCATTACTAGCGGGAGCTTCTTCTTC.

This clone was seen more than once but under ten times. The chain carries TRBV10-3 and TRBJ2-5; tentative D call: TRBD2 (6 bases). This CDR3 is built from 15 residues. V lost 2 bases and J lost 4, with 14 bases in between. Germline-derived CDR1 and CDR2 are ENHRY and SYGVKD. The CDR3 sequence is CAISEHPAGTETQYF. The CDR3 bases are TGTGCCATCAGTGAGCACCCAGCGGGTACAGAGACCCAGTACTTC.

This chain uses TRBV18 with TRBJ1-2; possible D gene TRBD1, 6 bases. CDR1 is KGHSH and CDR2 is LQKENI in the germline V gene. This CDR3 is built from 15 residues. Trimming left V 3 bases short and J 5 bases short, with 16 bases between. CDR3 loop: CASSPSTGYLYGYTF. The CDR3 DNA reads TGTGCCAGCTCACCTTCCACAGGGTACTTGTATGGCTACACCTTC. The complete variable domain, with remaining parts taken from reference TRBV18 and TRBJ1-2, reads NAGVMQNPRHLVRRRGQEARLRCSPMKGHSHVYWYRQLPEEGLKFMVYLQKENIIDESGMPKERFSAEFPKEGPSILRIQQVVRGDSAAYFCASSPSTGYLYGYTFGSGTRLTVV.